A selection of T cell receptor beta chains follows, all from one sample in a study of shared clonotypes between healthy human individuals. Measured with immunoSEQ multiplex PCR; TCRdb has only the in-frame clones, and not every one. Seen here are 550,000 to 750,000 clones, roughly 95% observed once, and the top ten hold 0.085% to 0.11%. The sequenced sample consisted of naive CD8+ T cells sorted from blood. The receptors were sampled from a woman in her twenties or thirties in good health. The CDR3 runs from the conserved cysteine through the conserved F or W. The D gene is left open where the match is weak. Clone size is shown for a subset of rows, as once, few, many or a class of expanded clone.

TRBJ2-1 - TRBV6-5 - CASSYSVRNEQFF TGTGCCAGCAGTTACTCGGTTAGGAATGAGCAGTTCTTC
TRBJ1-1 - TRBV29-1 - CSVEGYGGEAFF TGCAGCGTCGAAGGCTATGGGGGTGAAGCTTTCTTT
TRBJ2-5 - TRBV9 few CASSVGRMGQETQYF TGTGCCAGCAGCGTAGGAAGGATGGGGCAAGAGACCCAGTACTTC
TRBJ2-7 - TRBV28 - CASSFVAKTYEQYF TGTGCCAGCAGTTTTGTCGCGAAAACCTACGAGCAGTACTTC
TRBJ2-7 - TRBV2 - CASSEAGPPGEQYF TGTGCCAGCAGTGAAGCGGGACCCCCGGGGGAGCAGTACTTC
TRBJ1-5 - TRBV6-6 - CASSFLQSFNQPQHF TGTGCCAGCAGTTTTTTACAGAGCTTCAATCAGCCCCAGCATTTT
TRBJ2-2 TRBD2 TRBV28 - CASSSTAGWGTGELFF TGTGCCAGCAGTTCAACAGCGGGATGGGGGACCGGGGAGCTGTTTTTT
TRBJ1-3 - TRBV27 - CASSPYSSGNTIYF TGTGCCAGCAGCCCCTACTCCTCTGGAAACACCATATATTTT
TRBJ1-1 - TRBV19 - CASSIAPGTNTEAFF TGTGCCAGTAGTATAGCCCCCGGGACGAACACTGAAGCTTTCTTT
TRBJ2-2 - TRBV29-1 - CSVELWGAGNTGELFF TGCAGCGTTGAACTCTGGGGCGCGGGGAACACCGGGGAGCTGTTTTTT
TRBJ2-3 - TRBV11-2 - CASSSDGGRGTDTQYF TGTGCCAGCAGCTCCGACGGGGGGCGAGGGACAGATACGCAGTATTTT
TRBJ1-1 - TRBV28 - CASNPPFSTEAFF TGTGCCAGCAACCCACCATTCTCTACTGAAGCTTTCTTT
TRBJ2-7 - TRBV4-1 - CASSQVGGGDYEQYF TGCGCCAGCAGCCAAGTCGGAGGGGGCGATTACGAGCAGTACTTC
TRBJ2-1 TRBD1 TRBV13 - CASSLGTGGASSYNEQFF TGTGCCAGCAGCCTAGGGACAGGGGGCGCCAGCTCCTACAATGAGCAGTTCTTC
TRBJ2-4 - TRBV28 - CASSATRWGAKNIQYF TGTGCCAGCAGCGCCACTAGATGGGGGGCCAAAAACATTCAGTACTTC
TRBJ2-1 - TRBV7-3 - CASSLFLGGGEQFF TGTGCCAGCAGCCTCTTTTTAGGCGGAGGTGAGCAGTTCTTC
TRBJ1-1 - TRBV6-1 - CASSEVTVTEAFF TGTGCCAGCAGTGAAGTGACAGTCACTGAAGCTTTCTTT
TRBJ2-2 - TRBV27 - CASSLSPGTYRGELFF TGTGCCAGCAGTTTATCACCTGGGACCTATCGCGGGGAGCTGTTTTTT
TRBJ2-7 TRBD1 TRBV7-2 - CASSFGGTGGSYEQYF TGTGCCAGCAGCTTTGGAGGGACAGGGGGCTCCTACGAGCAGTACTTC
TRBJ2-1 TRBD2 TRBV15 - CATSRDPAGAFDEQFF TGTGCCACCAGCAGAGACCCAGCGGGGGCGTTCGATGAGCAGTTCTTC
TRBJ2-7 TRBD2 TRBV28 - CASTGLAGGSSYEQYF TGTGCCAGCACCGGACTAGCGGGAGGATCGTCCTACGAGCAGTACTTC
TRBJ2-2 - TRBV5-5 - CASSLMGPNTGELFF TGTGCCAGCAGCTTAATGGGACCGAACACCGGGGAGCTGTTTTTT
TRBJ2-1 - TRBV7-9 - CASSLGRHNEQFF TGTGCCAGCAGCTTAGGTCGTCACAATGAGCAGTTCTTC
TRBJ2-3 - TRBV6-5 - CASSYSPGLSDTQYF TGTGCCAGCAGTTACTCCCCGGGACTTTCAGATACGCAGTATTTT
TRBJ2-2 TRBD2 TRBV27 - CASSLSGGGTGELFF TGTGCCAGCAGTTTGTCGGGAGGTGGGACCGGGGAGCTGTTTTTT
TRBJ1-5 - TRBV7-8 - CASSLGPGNQPQHF TGTGCCAGCAGCTTAGGGCCTGGCAATCAGCCCCAGCATTTT
TRBJ1-2 - TRBV25-1 once CASSEYNGDYGYTF TGTGCCAGCAGTGAATATAACGGGGACTATGGCTACACCTTC
TRBJ2-7 TRBD1 TRBV7-7 - CASSPGTGGYEQYF TGTGCCAGCAGCCCTGGGACAGGGGGCTACGAGCAGTACTTC
TRBJ1-5 - TRBV5-6 - CASSLWSGGEGQPQHF TGTGCCAGCAGCTTGTGGTCGGGGGGCGAAGGTCAGCCCCAGCATTTT
TRBJ2-1 TRBD2 TRBV13 - CASSHIPGLASHNEQFF TGTGCCAGCAGCCACATCCCGGGACTAGCGAGTCACAATGAGCAGTTCTTC
TRBJ2-7 - TRBV4-1 - CASSPSGGIEQYF TGCGCCAGCAGCCCCAGCGGCGGGATCGAGCAGTACTTC
TRBJ2-2 - TRBV4-1 - CASSLQGLVGELFF TGCGCCAGCAGCCTTCAAGGGCTGGTCGGGGAGCTGTTTTTT
TRBJ2-1 TRBD2 TRBV5-4 - CASSRASGSIDEQFF TGTGCCAGCAGCCGGGCTAGCGGGAGTATTGATGAGCAGTTCTTC
TRBJ2-5 - TRBV9 - CASSRGGREETQYF TGTGCCAGCAGCCGGGGCGGCCGAGAAGAGACCCAGTACTTC
TRBJ1-2 - TRBV27 - CASSTSGSYYTF TGTGCCAGCAGTACGTCAGGGTCTTACTACACCTTC
TRBJ1-6 - TRBV2 - CASSEAHRARDSPLHF TGTGCCAGCAGTGAAGCGCACAGAGCGAGGGATTCACCCCTCCACTTT